This T cell receptor (beta chain) appears in the sequencing data of a study of T cell responses to AZD1222 COVID-19 vaccine. Overall study findings and caveats: Females outnumbered males among donors, who were mostly white British; clonal diversity was possibly underestimated. Regions left unmutated in variants are reportedly the target of nearly half of spike-specific TCRs. With dominance at 160-218 and 743-854, vaccine-associated CD4 TCRs spanned spike. There were repertoire samples only from the period after the peak T cell response.

The CDR3 contains 12 residues. Trimming shortened V by 5 bases and J by 2 bases, and 7 bases separated the two germline ends. CDR1 and CDR2 (germline): MDHEN, SYDVKM. This clone appeared a single time. The antigen is not known. TCRdb's copy holds only in-frame clones and misses some; the assay was immunoSEQ multiplex PCR. The sample yields about 130,000 clones, 80% to 90% seen once. The V call is TRBV28, the J call TRBJ2-7, with D unresolved. This TCR was recovered from an adult in good health. The sequencing used peripheral blood, collected on day 0 of AZD1222 vaccination. The CDR3 here is CASSAVAYEQYF. DNA of the CDR3: TGTGCCAGCAGTGCAGTTGCCTACGAGCAGTACTTC.